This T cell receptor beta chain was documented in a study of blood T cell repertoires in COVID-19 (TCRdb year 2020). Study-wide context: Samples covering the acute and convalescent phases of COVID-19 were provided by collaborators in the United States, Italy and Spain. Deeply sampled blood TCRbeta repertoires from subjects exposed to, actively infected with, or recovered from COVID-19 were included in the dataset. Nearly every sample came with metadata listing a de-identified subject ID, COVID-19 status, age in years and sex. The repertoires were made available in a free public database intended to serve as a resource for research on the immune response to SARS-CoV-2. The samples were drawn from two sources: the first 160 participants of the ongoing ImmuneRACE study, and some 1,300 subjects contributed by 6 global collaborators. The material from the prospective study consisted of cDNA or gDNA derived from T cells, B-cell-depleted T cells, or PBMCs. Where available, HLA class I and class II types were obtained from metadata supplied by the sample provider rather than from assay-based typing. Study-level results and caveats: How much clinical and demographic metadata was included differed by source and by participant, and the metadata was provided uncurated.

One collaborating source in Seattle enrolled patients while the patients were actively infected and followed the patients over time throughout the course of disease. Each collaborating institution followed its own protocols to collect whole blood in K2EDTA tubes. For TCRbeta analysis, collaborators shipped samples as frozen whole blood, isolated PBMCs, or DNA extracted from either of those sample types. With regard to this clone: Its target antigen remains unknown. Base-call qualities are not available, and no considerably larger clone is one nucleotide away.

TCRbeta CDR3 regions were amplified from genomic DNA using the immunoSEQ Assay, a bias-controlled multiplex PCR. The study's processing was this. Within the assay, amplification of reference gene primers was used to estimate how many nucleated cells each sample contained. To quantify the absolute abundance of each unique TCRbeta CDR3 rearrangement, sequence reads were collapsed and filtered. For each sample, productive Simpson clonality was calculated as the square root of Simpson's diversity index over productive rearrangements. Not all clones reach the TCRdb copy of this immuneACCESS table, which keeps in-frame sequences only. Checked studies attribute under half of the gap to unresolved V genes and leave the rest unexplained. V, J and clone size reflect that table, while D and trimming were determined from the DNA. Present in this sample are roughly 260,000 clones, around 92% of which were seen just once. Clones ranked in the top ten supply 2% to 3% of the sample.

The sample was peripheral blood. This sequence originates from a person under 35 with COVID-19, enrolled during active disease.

The bases are TGCGCCAGCAGCTACGCTAGCAACAATGAGCAGTTCTTC. This is translated as CASSYASNNEQFF. The chain is assembled from TRBV5-1 and TRBJ2-1; the D region possibly corresponds to TRBD2 (5 bases align). Via the germline V gene, CDR1 is SGHRS and CDR2 YFSETQ. Including the terminal cysteine and phenylalanine, the CDR3 comprises 13 residues. The CDR3 DNA has 39 bases and is translated from base 1. The junction shows trimming of 3 bases on V and 5 bases on J, plus 9 bases between the germline ends.